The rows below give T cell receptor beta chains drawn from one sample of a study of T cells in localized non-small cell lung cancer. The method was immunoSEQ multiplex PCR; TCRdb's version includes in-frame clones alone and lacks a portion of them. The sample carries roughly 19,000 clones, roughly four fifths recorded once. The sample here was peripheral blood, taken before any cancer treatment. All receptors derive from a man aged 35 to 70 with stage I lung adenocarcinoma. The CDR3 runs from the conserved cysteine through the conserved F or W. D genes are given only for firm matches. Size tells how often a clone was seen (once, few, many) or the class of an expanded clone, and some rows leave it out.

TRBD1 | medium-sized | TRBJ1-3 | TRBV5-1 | TGCGCCAGCAGCCCAGGGGGCCCGGACACCATATATTTT | CASSPGGPDTIYF
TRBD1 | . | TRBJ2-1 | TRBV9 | TGTGCCAGCAGCGCCCACCGGTTCTCCGGGACAGACTCCTACAATGAGCAGTTCTTC | CASSAHRFSGTDSYNEQFF
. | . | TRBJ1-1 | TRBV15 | TGTGCCACCAGCAGAGTAACCGGGTCGAACACTGAAGCTTTCTTT | CATSRVTGSNTEAFF
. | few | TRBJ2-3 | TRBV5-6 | TGTGCCAGCAGCTTGCGGCGGGGTCATACGCAGTATTTT | CASSLRRGHTQYF
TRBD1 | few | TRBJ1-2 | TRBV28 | TGTGCCAGCAGTTCTCCGGGACAGGGGGTCCCTGGCTACACCTTC | CASSSPGQGVPGYTF
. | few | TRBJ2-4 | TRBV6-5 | TGTGCCAGCAGTCCTAGGACCTCTTCCAACATTCAGTACTTC | CASSPRTSSNIQYF
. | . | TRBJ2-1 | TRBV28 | TGTGCCAGCAGACCTCCCCGGGGAATTCGGAATGAGCAGTTCTTC | CASRPPRGIRNEQFF
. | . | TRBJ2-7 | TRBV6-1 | TGTGCCAGCAGTCGAGGGGGATACGAGCAGTACTTC | CASSRGGYEQYF
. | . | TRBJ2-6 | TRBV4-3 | TGCGCCAGCAGCCAAAACGACAGGCCTGGGGCCAACGTCCTGACTTTC | CASSQNDRPGANVLTF
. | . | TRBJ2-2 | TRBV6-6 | TGTGCCAGCAGTTACTTGGTAGCCACGAACACCGGGGAGCTGTTTTTT | CASSYLVATNTGELFF
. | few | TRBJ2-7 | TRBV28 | TGTGCCAGCAGTTTAACAGGGCGGAACTCCTACGAGCAGTACTTC | CASSLTGRNSYEQYF
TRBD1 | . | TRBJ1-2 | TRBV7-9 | TGTGCCAGCAGCACTACGGACAGGGGCGCCCTGAGTGGCTACACCTTC | CASSTTDRGALSGYTF
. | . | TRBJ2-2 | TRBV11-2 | TGTGCCAGCAGCTTAGATCAGAACACCGGGGAGCTGTTTTTT | CASSLDQNTGELFF
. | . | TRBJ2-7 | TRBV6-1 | TGTGCCAGCAGTGAAGGACTCGTCGGCGAGCAGTACTTC | CASSEGLVGEQYF
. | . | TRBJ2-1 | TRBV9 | TGTGCCAGCAGCGTAGGGGTCAGCGTCAATGAGCAGTTCTTC | CASSVGVSVNEQFF
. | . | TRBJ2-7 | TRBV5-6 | TGTGCCAGCAGCTTGGGGATCTACGAGCAGTACTTC | CASSLGIYEQYF
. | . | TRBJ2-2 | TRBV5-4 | TGTGCCAGCAGTGCCTTTGATCTCACCGGGGAGCTGTTTTTT | CASSAFDLTGELFF
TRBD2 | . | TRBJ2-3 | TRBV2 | TGTGCCAGCAGTCCCACTAGCGGGAGGGCTTCGGGGGCAGATACGCAGTATTTT | CASSPTSGRASGADTQYF
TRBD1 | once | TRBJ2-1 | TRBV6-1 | TGTGCCAGCAGGCCGGGACAGGGTCGCAATGAGCAGTTCTTC | CASRPGQGRNEQFF
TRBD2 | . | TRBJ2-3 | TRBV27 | TGTGCCAGCAGTCACCCTGTTGGGAGGGCCGTAGATACGCAGTATTTT | CASSHPVGRAVDTQYF
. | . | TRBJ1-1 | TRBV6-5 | TGTGCCAGCAGTCGCCGGGGGGCTCTGAACACTGAAGCTTTCTTT | CASSRRGALNTEAFF
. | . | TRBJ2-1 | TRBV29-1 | TGCAGCGTCGAACTATTGGGAATACAGGGTCATGAGCAGTTCTTC | CSVELLGIQGHEQFF
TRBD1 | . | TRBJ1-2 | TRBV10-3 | TGTGCCATCAGTAAGACGGGACAGGGGAAATATGGCTACACCTTC | CAISKTGQGKYGYTF
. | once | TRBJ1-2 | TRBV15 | TGTGCCACCAGCAGAGATTACTCGGGGTTTGGCTACACCTTC | CATSRDYSGFGYTF
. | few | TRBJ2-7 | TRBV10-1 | TGCGCCAGCGATGGCGGGATATCCACTTTTGGCCACGAGCAGTACTTC | CASDGGISTFGHEQYF
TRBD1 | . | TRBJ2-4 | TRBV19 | TGTGCCAGTAGCCCCGGGACAGGGTGGAACATTCAGTACTTC | CASSPGTGWNIQYF
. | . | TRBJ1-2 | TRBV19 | TGTGCCAGTATGTCCGGGTATGGCTACACCTTC | CASMSGYGYTF
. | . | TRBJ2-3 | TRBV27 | TGTGCCAGCAGTCCCCTGGGAGTAGATACGCAGTATTTT | CASSPLGVDTQYF
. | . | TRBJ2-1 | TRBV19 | TGTGCCAGTCGGGGGGCGGGAGACTACAATGAGCAGTTCTTC | CASRGAGDYNEQFF
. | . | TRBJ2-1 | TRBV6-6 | TGTGCCAGCAGTTACTCGAGGTCGGGCAATGAGCAGTTCTTC | CASSYSRSGNEQFF
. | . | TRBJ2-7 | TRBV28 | TGTGCCAGCTCCGGCGGGCAGGGAGACGAGCAGTACTTC | CASSGGQGDEQYF
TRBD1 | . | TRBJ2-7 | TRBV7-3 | TGTGCCAGCAGCACATACAGGGGGGACGAGCAGTACTTC | CASSTYRGDEQYF
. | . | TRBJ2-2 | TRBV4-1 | TGCGCCAGCAGTTGGGGGAACACCGGGGAGCTGTTTTTT | CASSWGNTGELFF
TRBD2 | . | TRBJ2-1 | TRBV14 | TGTGCCAGCACCCCTAGCGGTTCCTACAATGAGCAGTTCTTC | CASTPSGSYNEQFF
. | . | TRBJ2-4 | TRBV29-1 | TGCAGCGTCCTATTAGCCAAAAACATTCAGTACTTC | CSVLLAKNIQYF
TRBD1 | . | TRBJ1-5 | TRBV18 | TGTGCCAGCTCACCACCTCCACAGGGGGGGGTAAATCAGCCCCAGCATTTT | CASSPPPQGGVNQPQHF
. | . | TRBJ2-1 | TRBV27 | TGTGCCAGCAGTCTCGGGACAAAGGGTAATGAGCAGTTCTTC | CASSLGTKGNEQFF
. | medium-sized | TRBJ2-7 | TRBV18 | TGTGCCAGCTCACCAAATGCCTACGAGCAGTACTTC | CASSPNAYEQYF
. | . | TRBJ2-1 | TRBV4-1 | TGCGCCAGCAGTTGGAGCTCCTACAATGAGCAGTTCTTC | CASSWSSYNEQFF
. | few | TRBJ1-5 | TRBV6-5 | TGTGCCAGCAGTTTTGCTCCTCAGGGCACCAATCAGCCCCAGCATTTT | CASSFAPQGTNQPQHF
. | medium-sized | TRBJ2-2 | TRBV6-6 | TGTGCCAGCAATACTCAGGGGCGGATGAGCACCGGGGAGCTGTTTTTT | CASNTQGRMSTGELFF
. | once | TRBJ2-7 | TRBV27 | TGTGCCAGCAGTTTCCGGGGCCCCTCCTACGAGCAGTACTTC | CASSFRGPSYEQYF
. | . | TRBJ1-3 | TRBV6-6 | TGTGCCAGCAGTTACTCCGACAGCTCTGGAAACACCATATATTTT | CASSYSDSSGNTIYF
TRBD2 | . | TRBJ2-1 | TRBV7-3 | TGTGCCAGCAGCTCCCTGACTAGCGGGAGTTCTGAGCAGTTCTTC | CASSSLTSGSSEQFF
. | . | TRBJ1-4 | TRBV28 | TGTGCCAGCAACTATCCTTACTTAGGGACCCAAAAACTGTTTTTT | CASNYPYLGTQKLFF
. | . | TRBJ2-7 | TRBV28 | TGTGCCAGCAGTCCTACCAACCACGAGCAGTACTTC | CASSPTNHEQYF
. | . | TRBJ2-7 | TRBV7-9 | TGTGCCAGCAGCGCAGTAAAGGGGCGAGTGGACGAGCAGTACTTC | CASSAVKGRVDEQYF
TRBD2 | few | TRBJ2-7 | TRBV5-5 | TGTGCCAGCAGTTTTCTAGCGGGGGGGTCTAGCTACGAGCAGTACTTC | CASSFLAGGSSYEQYF
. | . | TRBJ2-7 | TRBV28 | TGTGCCAGCAGGTTTACGGCAGCATCCTACGAGCAGTACTTC | CASRFTAASYEQYF
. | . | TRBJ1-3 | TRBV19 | TGTGCCAGTAGTATTAATCTCTCTGGAAACACCATATATTTT | CASSINLSGNTIYF
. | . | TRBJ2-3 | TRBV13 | TGTGCCAGCAGCTATCAGGATACGCAGTATTTT | CASSYQDTQYF
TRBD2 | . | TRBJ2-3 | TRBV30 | TGTGCCTTCGCGGGAGGACTGGGAGATACGCAGTATTTT | CAFAGGLGDTQYF
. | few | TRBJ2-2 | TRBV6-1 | TGTGCCAGCCGTTCAACCCTCGGAGAAACCGGGGAGCTGTTTTTT | CASRSTLGETGELFF
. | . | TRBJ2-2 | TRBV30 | TGTGCCTGGACAATGGGGGCGGCGGACGGGGAGCTGTTTTTT | CAWTMGAADGELFF